The clone carrying this T cell receptor (beta chain) came up many times. Antigen unknown. This sample was taken from a study of T-cell reconstitution after alpha-beta-depleted transplantation in children. Points from the study as a whole: When one year had passed after transplant, most T-cell counts and diversity came from newly produced T cells. Several hundred expanded graft clones reportedly were the source of alpha-beta T cells about two months after transplant.

Unmatched junction bases numbered 2, after V lost 3 bases and J lost 3 bases. Germline values: CDR1 SGHDN, CDR2 FVKESK. The CDR3 totals 15 residues. Unique molecular identifiers tagged the TCRbeta library. Each CDR3 protein gets one entry after TCRdb re-called the PCR reads with MiXCR. The table records roughly 100,000 distinct CDR3 sequences, 6% to 9% of them present only once. The clonotype comes from a boy younger than 10 with acute lymphoblastic leukemia, due to receive a stem cell transplant. Sequencing used PBMCs, obtained before TCRalphabeta/CD19-depleted stem cell transplant. The V call is TRBV14, the J call TRBJ2-3, with 11 bases lining up with TRBD2. CDR3 coding DNA: TGTGCCAGCAGCCATCGACTAGCGGGAACAGATACGCAGTATTTT. This gives the protein CASSHRLAGTDTQYF.